A selection of T cell receptor beta chains follows, all from one sample in a study of tumor-infiltrating lymphocytes in primary liver carcinoma. In TCRdb, the multiplex PCR reads were re-called with MiXCR into one record per CDR3 protein. Among fewer than 70,000 distinct CDR3 sequences listed, 65% to 80% were seen once. Sequenced sample: liver tumor tissue from sampling region 2. These TCRs come from a man aged 40-50 years with primary liver carcinoma and hepatitis B virus infection. CDR3s include the opening cysteine and the closing phenylalanine or tryptophan. Each record gives: J gene, clone size, D gene, V gene, CDR3 DNA, CDR3 protein. A D gene is named only where the DNA matches it firmly. Clone sizes are given selectively: once, few, many, or a class where the clone is expanded.

J gene: TRBJ2-7
clone size: .
D gene: TRBD2
V gene: TRBV10-3
CDR3 DNA: TGCGCCATCACCAAACGATCGAGACTAGCGGGAGGGTTCTCCTACGAGCAATACTTC
CDR3 protein: CAITKRSRLAGGFSYEQYF

J gene: TRBJ2-2
clone size: many
D gene: TRBD2
V gene: TRBV5-1
CDR3 DNA: TGCGCCAGCAGCTGGCCGGGACTAGCGGGAGAATTGGTCACCGGGGAGCTGTTTTTT
CDR3 protein: CASSWPGLAGELVTGELFF

J gene: TRBJ2-5
clone size: many
D gene: .
V gene: TRBV5-4
CDR3 DNA: TGTGCCAGCAGCTTGTCCGGGGGAGAGACCCAGTACTTC
CDR3 protein: CASSLSGGETQYF

J gene: TRBJ2-5
clone size: .
D gene: TRBD2
V gene: TRBV11-2
CDR3 DNA: TGTGCCAGCAGCCAAACCCCTGACGGGGGGAAAGGGACCCTGTACTTC
CDR3 protein: CASSQTPDGGKGTLYF

J gene: TRBJ2-5
clone size: .
D gene: TRBD2
V gene: TRBV12-3/TRBV12-4
CDR3 DNA: TGTGCCAGCGGTTCTAGCGGGAGACACGAGACCCAGTACTTC
CDR3 protein: CASGSSGRHETQYF

J gene: TRBJ2-5
clone size: .
D gene: .
V gene: TRBV28
CDR3 DNA: TGTGCTAGCACTCGGGACGTTGAGCAAGAGACCCAGTACTTC
CDR3 protein: CASTRDVEQETQYF

J gene: TRBJ1-5
clone size: .
D gene: TRBD1
V gene: TRBV6-1
CDR3 DNA: TGTTCCAGCCGCACGGGACAGGGGGTCGGCAATCAGCCCCAGCATTTT
CDR3 protein: CSSRTGQGVGNQPQHF

J gene: TRBJ2-2
clone size: many
D gene: .
V gene: TRBV6-5
CDR3 DNA: TGTGCCAGCAGTTACGATGTCACCGGGGAGCTGTTTTTT
CDR3 protein: CASSYDVTGELFF

J gene: TRBJ2-7
clone size: .
D gene: TRBD1
V gene: TRBV11-2
CDR3 DNA: TGTGCCGGCAACCAAGGGACAGGGCGAACCTACGAGCAGTACTTC
CDR3 protein: CAGNQGTGRTYEQYF

J gene: TRBJ2-7
clone size: .
D gene: TRBD2
V gene: TRBV4-1
CDR3 DNA: TGCGCCAGTAGTTATTCGCTAGCGGAGCCGCTCTACGAGCAGCACTTC
CDR3 protein: CASSYSLAEPLYEQHF

J gene: TRBJ1-4
clone size: .
D gene: TRBD1
V gene: TRBV19
CDR3 DNA: TGTGCCAGTAGCCAAGGGACAGGGAATGAAAAACTGTTTTTT
CDR3 protein: CASSQGTGNEKLFF

J gene: TRBJ2-7
clone size: .
D gene: TRBD1
V gene: TRBV15
CDR3 DNA: TGTGCCACCAGCGCAGGACAGGGGGACTACGAGCAGTACTTC
CDR3 protein: CATSAGQGDYEQYF

J gene: TRBJ2-1
clone size: .
D gene: TRBD2
V gene: TRBV29-1
CDR3 DNA: TGCAGCGTTGCTCCTCGCGGGAGAGGCAACGAGCAGTTCTTC
CDR3 protein: CSVAPRGRGNEQFF

J gene: TRBJ2-7
clone size: many
D gene: TRBD2
V gene: TRBV5-6
CDR3 DNA: TGTGCCAGCAGCTTGGGCCTAGCGGGAATCTACGAGCAGTACTTC
CDR3 protein: CASSLGLAGIYEQYF

J gene: TRBJ2-7
clone size: few
D gene: TRBD2
V gene: TRBV29-1
CDR3 DNA: TGCAGCGTTCGACTAGCGGGAGGTTCTCACTACGAGCAGTACTTC
CDR3 protein: CSVRLAGGSHYEQYF

J gene: TRBJ2-5
clone size: .
D gene: TRBD1
V gene: TRBV11-2
CDR3 DNA: TGTGCCGGCAGCTTAGGGGGCTGGCAAGAGACCCAGCACTTC
CDR3 protein: CAGSLGGWQETQHF

J gene: TRBJ2-7
clone size: .
D gene: .
V gene: TRBV5-5
CDR3 DNA: TGTACCGGCAGCAGGACAACCTACGAGCAGTACTTC
CDR3 protein: CTGSRTTYEQYF